This is a list of T cell receptor beta chains from one sample in a study of identical twins. From the 5' RACE reads, TCRdb called clonotypes with MiXCR, one entry per CDR3 protein. This table holds 550,000 to 700,000 distinct CDR3 sequences, 21% found once. Separately, the same data were catalogued under a study of T cells expressing NK-cell markers.

The sequencing input was PBMCs. These receptors were taken from a woman aged 18-29 years in good health. The CDR3 runs from the conserved cysteine through the conserved F or W. The order of the fields is V gene, clone size, D gene, J gene, CDR3 protein, CDR3 DNA. D genes are given only for firm matches. Some rows mark clone size as missing; the rest say once, few, many or name a class of expanded clone.

>TRBV28|NA|TRBD2|TRBJ2-1
CASSLSRLAGVSYNEQFF
TGTGCCAGCAGTTTGTCCAGACTAGCGGGCGTCTCCTACAATGAGCAGTTCTTC
>TRBV12-3/TRBV12-4|NA|NA|TRBJ2-1
CASSSPPEAAYNEQFF
TGTGCCAGCAGCAGCCCTCCGGAAGCGGCCTACAATGAGCAGTTCTTC
>TRBV6-5|NA|TRBD2|TRBJ2-1
CASSLLAGGPEQFF
TGTGCCAGCAGTTTGTTAGCGGGAGGGCCTGAGCAGTTCTTC
>TRBV6-5|NA|NA|TRBJ2-2
CASSYPTGETSTGELFF
TGTGCCAGCAGTTACCCCACGGGCGAGACCTCCACCGGGGAGCTGTTTTTT
>TRBV12-5|few|NA|TRBJ1-1
CASGSPGHSNTEAFF
TGTGCTAGTGGTTCCCCGGGACACTCGAACACTGAAGCTTTCTTT
>TRBV27|NA|NA|TRBJ2-5
CASSLSRRNQETQYF
TGTGCCAGCAGTTTATCGCGGCGGAACCAAGAGACCCAGTACTTC
>TRBV6-6|few|TRBD1|TRBJ1-1
CASSRTGDTEAFF
TGTGCCAGCAGTCGTACAGGGGACACTGAAGCTTTCTTT
>TRBV25-1|NA|NA|TRBJ1-1
CASSVERGPYTEAFF
TGTGCCAGCAGTGTAGAGAGAGGACCATACACTGAAGCTTTCTTT
>TRBV20-1|many|NA|TRBJ2-1
CSARVGRSSYNEQFF
TGCAGTGCTAGAGTCGGAAGGAGCTCCTACAATGAGCAGTTCTTC
>TRBV7-6|NA|TRBD1|TRBJ1-2
CASSSADRGYGYTF
TGTGCCAGCAGCTCTGCCGACAGGGGCTATGGCTACACCTTC
>TRBV9|NA|TRBD1|TRBJ2-2
CASSEGTGATGELFF
TGTGCCAGCAGCGAGGGGACAGGGGCAACCGGGGAGCTGTTTTTT
>TRBV5-6|few|NA|TRBJ2-7
CASSLAGTGWSDEQYF
TGTGCCAGCAGCTTGGCCGGAACAGGGTGGTCGGACGAGCAGTACTTC
>TRBV11-2|few|TRBD1|TRBJ2-1
CASTLTHGGTGARNEQFF
TGTGCCAGCACCCTAACCCATGGTGGGACAGGAGCTCGGAATGAGCAGTTCTTC
>TRBV7-9|few|TRBD2|TRBJ2-3
CASSYPSGGADTQYF
TGTGCCAGCAGCTACCCTAGCGGGGGGGCGGATACGCAGTATTTT
>TRBV12-3/TRBV12-4|NA|TRBD2|TRBJ2-1
CASSFNRGGLSYNEQFF
TGTGCCAGCAGTTTCAATCGGGGGGGCCTCTCCTACAATGAGCAGTTCTTC
>TRBV7-2|NA|NA|TRBJ2-7
CASSKQRFYEQYF
TGTGCCAGCAGTAAGCAGAGGTTCTACGAGCAGTACTTC
>TRBV7-9|NA|NA|TRBJ2-1
CASSFGYYEQFF
TGTGCCAGCAGCTTCGGCTACTATGAGCAGTTCTTC
>TRBV5-4|few|NA|TRBJ2-1
CASSLESKAEQFF
TGTGCCAGCAGCCTAGAGAGCAAGGCTGAGCAGTTCTTC
>TRBV18|many|TRBD1|TRBJ1-6
CASSPTTGFDSPLHF
TGTGCCAGCTCACCAACGACAGGGTTCGATTCACCCCTCCACTTT
>TRBV9|few|TRBD2|TRBJ2-3
CASSDPTSATSTDTQYF
TGTGCCAGCAGCGACCCAACTAGCGCGACTAGCACAGATACGCAGTATTTT
>TRBV6-5|few|NA|TRBJ1-1
CASSSGLSKTEAFF
TGTGCCAGCAGTTCTGGGCTTTCTAAAACTGAAGCTTTCTTT
>TRBV20-1|NA|NA|TRBJ2-2
CSAQGGRSNTGELFF
TGCAGTGCCCAGGGGGGCAGATCGAACACCGGGGAGCTGTTTTTT
>TRBV29-1|NA|TRBD1|TRBJ2-7
CSVQHVRGHQLYEQYF
TGCAGCGTCCAGCATGTGAGGGGGCACCAACTGTACGAGCAGTACTTC
>TRBV27|NA|NA|TRBJ2-6
CASSNPGSSGANVLTF
TGTGCCAGCAGCAACCCGGGGAGCTCTGGGGCCAACGTCCTGACTTTC
>TRBV6-1|NA|TRBD2|TRBJ2-3
CASSEPGGADTQYF
TGTGCCAGCAGTGAACCGGGAGGGGCAGATACGCAGTATTTT